The next 17 T cell receptor beta chains were all read from a single sample in a study of blood T cell repertoires in COVID-19. The data were produced by immunoSEQ multiplex PCR, yet TCRdb's version contains in-frame clones alone and is incomplete. Among some 190,000 clones listed, around 90% were seen once. The sample comprised peripheral blood. The origin of the receptors is a man between 18 and 35 years old with active or convalescent COVID-19.

The chain is built from TRBV6-2 or TRBV6-3 and TRBJ2-3; D possibly corresponds to TRBD1 (6 bases). Germline lookup yields CDR1 MNHEY and CDR2 SVGEGT. The CDR3 is made up of 15 amino acids. With 6 bases removed from V and 1 base from J, the gap between germline ends came to 14 bases. CDR3 nucleotides: TGTGCCAGCAGCCAGCCCGACAGGCGCACAGATACGCAGTATTTT. As protein: CASSQPDRRTDTQYF.

Written as DNA, the CDR3 is TGTGCCAGCAGCACGAGCTCCGCGTCGAGTAGTGAGCAGTTCTTC. Encoded protein: CASSTSSASSSEQFF. The chain combines TRBV5-4 with TRBJ2-1; D remains ambiguous. The CDR3 is 15 amino acids. Trimming took off 4 bases at V and 9 bases at J, with 20 bases between the two ends. The germline V gene has CDR1 SGHNT and CDR2 YYREEE (reference sequence).

The rearrangement uses TRBV11-2 and TRBJ2-1; D might be TRBD1 (5 bases). The CDR3 has 11 residues. Germline CDR1 reads SGHAT; CDR2 reads FQNNGV. V gave up 5 bases and J gave up 10 bases, with 9 bases separating them. The CDR3 region has the DNA TGTGCCAGCAGCCTAGGGGCAGAGCAGTTCTTC. This gives the protein CASSLGAEQFF.

J is TRBJ2-3 and V is TRBV5-1; TRBD2 matches 11 bases. The germline CDR1 and CDR2 sequences are SGHRS and YFSETQ. The V segment lost 7 bases and the J segment 3 bases; nucleotides outside the gene matches: 16. The CDR3 is 18 residues long. CDR3: CASAPGYTSGSKTDTQYF. The CDR3 bases are TGCGCCAGCGCTCCAGGCTACACTAGCGGGAGTAAGACAGATACGCAGTATTTT.

A note on this clone: Other DNA sequences of this sample code for an identical CDR3. The chain carries TRBV30 and TRBJ2-7, with 10 bases that match TRBD2. This CDR3 is built from 14 residues. The germline CDR1 and CDR2 sequences are GTSNPN and SVGIG (reference sequence). Trimming took 1 base from V and 7 from J; bases not matched to a gene: 7. This CDR3 is CAWSALAGAGEQYF. The CDR3 region has the DNA TGTGCCTGGAGTGCCCTAGCGGGAGCAGGTGAGCAGTACTTC.

The chain uses TRBV11-2 and TRBJ2-7; 7 bases align to TRBD1. The CDR3 has 14 amino acids. V trimming: 4 bases; J trimming: 4 bases; junction bases outside the gene matches: 7. From germline, CDR1 is SGHAT and CDR2 FQNNGV. The CDR3 protein is CASSSLDREYEQYF. CDR3 DNA: TGTGCCAGCAGCTCACTCGACAGGGAATACGAGCAGTACTTC.

V is TRBV6-5 and J is TRBJ2-3, with D perhaps TRBD2 (6 bases). The germline CDR1 and CDR2 sequences are MNHEY and SVGAGI. V gave up 5 bases and J gave up 2 bases, with 11 bases separating them. This CDR3 is built from 14 residues. CDR3 sequence: CASSLAYDTDTQYF. CDR3 sequence (DNA): TGTGCCAGCAGTCTAGCGTACGACACAGATACGCAGTATTTT.

J is TRBJ1-1 and V is TRBV27; 8 positions match TRBD1. J lost 6 bases, V lost 3 bases, and 9 bases had no gene match. CDR1 and CDR2 (germline): MNHEY, SMNVEV (reference sequence). The CDR3 length is 15 residues. CDR3 loop: CASSFGDRRFSEAFF. DNA of the CDR3: TGTGCCAGCAGTTTCGGGGACAGGAGATTTTCTGAAGCTTTCTTT.

The V call is TRBV5-4, the J call TRBJ2-7, with 14 bases lining up with TRBD2. The CDR3 is made up of 15 amino acids. The V gene end was trimmed by 4 bases and the J gene end by 8 bases; junction bases not matched to a gene: 8. Germline values: CDR1 SGHNT, CDR2 YYREEE (reference sequence). DNA of the CDR3: TGTGCCAGCAGCAACCCGGGACTAGCGGGAGCCCAGCAGTACTTC. It is translated as CASSNPGLAGAQQYF.

The chain is built from TRBV7-9 and TRBJ1-4, with D possibly TRBD1 on 5 matching bases. Trimming left V 5 bases short and J 5 bases short, with 12 bases between. Germline V gives CDR1 SEHNR, CDR2 FQNEAQ (reference sequence). The CDR3 has 14 residues. The CDR3 here is CASSTVGVNEKLFF. The CDR3 nucleotides read TGTGCCAGCAGCACTGTAGGGGTAAATGAAAAACTGTTTTTT.

The gene calls are TRBV19 and TRBJ2-7; TRBD2 matches at 14 bases. This CDR3 contains 16 residues. V was clipped by 6 bases and J by 1 base; unmatched bases: 5. From germline, CDR1 is LNHDA and CDR2 SQIVND (reference sequence). CDR3 sequence reads: CASRGTSGSKSYEQYF. The CDR3 region has the DNA TGTGCCAGTAGGGGGACTAGCGGGAGTAAATCCTACGAGCAGTACTTC.

This clone was observed once. This rearrangement joins TRBV28 to TRBJ1-1; 12 nucleotides match TRBD1. Germline V lookup: CDR1 MDHEN, CDR2 SYDVKM. J gave up 1 base and V 2 bases, and 2 bases lay outside the gene matches. CDR3 size: 16 residues. The CDR3: CASSLRDRGRNTEAFF. DNA of the CDR3: TGTGCCAGCAGTTTACGGGACAGGGGGCGGAACACTGAAGCTTTCTTT.

The chain carries TRBV10-3 and TRBJ2-7, with 7 bases identical to TRBD2. Germline CDR1 and CDR2: ENHRY and SYGVKD. Unmatched junction bases numbered 6, after V lost 8 bases and J lost 2 bases. The CDR3 length is 13 residues. The CDR3 loop is CAISGTNAYEQYF. DNA for the CDR3: TGTGCCATCTCCGGGACTAACGCCTACGAGCAGTACTTC.

The genes are TRBV30 and TRBJ1-4, with a weak D call TRBD1 (5 bases). The CDR3 is made up of 13 amino acids. Germline CDR1 is GTSNPN and CDR2 is SVGIG (reference sequence). Trimming shortened V by 5 bases and J by 8 bases, and 15 bases separated the two germline ends. The CDR3 protein is CAWALGGAEKLFF. DNA for the CDR3: TGTGCCTGGGCCCTCGGAGGGGCAGAAAAACTGTTTTTT.

The chain is built from TRBV5-4 and TRBJ2-5, with 9 bases that match TRBD2. Germline assignment: CDR1 SGHNT and CDR2 YYREEE (reference sequence). Losses at the gene ends were 2 bases for V and 2 bases for J; bases not matched to a gene: 4. This CDR3 is built from 15 residues. CDR3 protein: CASSLPGLAQETQYF. DNA of the CDR3: TGTGCCAGCAGCTTACCGGGACTAGCTCAAGAGACCCAGTACTTC.

The gene calls are TRBV11-3 and TRBJ2-2; TRBD2 aligns across 9 bases. Germline CDR1 SGHNT, CDR2 YENEEA. V lost 6 bases, J lost 8 bases, and 19 bases stayed unmatched. The CDR3 runs to 18 residues. The DNA for the CDR3 is TGTGCCAGCAGTCACAAAAGGCCCGCGGGAGGGGCGAAAGGGGAGCTGTTTTTT. It specifies CASSHKRPAGGAKGELFF.

The rearrangement uses TRBV14 and TRBJ2-4; TRBD2 might be the D (5 bases). Germline V lookup: CDR1 SGHDN, CDR2 FVKESK. The CDR3 is 13 amino acids. The germline V and J ends were trimmed by 0 bases and 15 bases, with 15 bases remaining between them. The CDR3 nucleotides are TGTGCCAGCAGCCAAGAAGTATCCGCGGGCCGGTACTTC. Translated: CASSQEVSAGRYF.